Below are 2 T cell receptor beta chains sequenced from a single sample in a study of blood T cell repertoires in COVID-19. Only in-frame clones appear in the TCRdb table, and some are missing; sequencing was by immunoSEQ multiplex PCR. The table records fewer than 500,000 clones, 70% to 90% of them present only once. The source material was PBMCs or T cells enriched from blood (not recorded which). These receptor sequences come from a woman younger than 30 with acute COVID-19.

The chain carries TRBV5-5 and TRBJ2-1; D remains unclear. The CDR3 has 13 amino acids. Trimming stripped 2 bases from V and 6 bases from J, with 9 bases between. Germline values: CDR1 SGHKS, CDR2 YYEKEE (reference sequence). This CDR3 reads CASSFEVPNEQFF. The CDR3, as DNA: TGTGCCAGCAGCTTCGAGGTCCCCAATGAGCAGTTCTTC.

The chain links TRBV6-1 to TRBJ1-3; TRBD1 matches 11 bases. This CDR3 contains 16 residues. Germline CDR1 is MNHNS and CDR2 is SASEGT. Trimming cost V 1 base and J 3 bases; bases outside gene matches: 2. In DNA, the CDR3 is TGTGCCAGCAGTGAAGGGACAGGGGGCTATGGAAACACCATATATTTT. It yields the protein CASSEGTGGYGNTIYF.